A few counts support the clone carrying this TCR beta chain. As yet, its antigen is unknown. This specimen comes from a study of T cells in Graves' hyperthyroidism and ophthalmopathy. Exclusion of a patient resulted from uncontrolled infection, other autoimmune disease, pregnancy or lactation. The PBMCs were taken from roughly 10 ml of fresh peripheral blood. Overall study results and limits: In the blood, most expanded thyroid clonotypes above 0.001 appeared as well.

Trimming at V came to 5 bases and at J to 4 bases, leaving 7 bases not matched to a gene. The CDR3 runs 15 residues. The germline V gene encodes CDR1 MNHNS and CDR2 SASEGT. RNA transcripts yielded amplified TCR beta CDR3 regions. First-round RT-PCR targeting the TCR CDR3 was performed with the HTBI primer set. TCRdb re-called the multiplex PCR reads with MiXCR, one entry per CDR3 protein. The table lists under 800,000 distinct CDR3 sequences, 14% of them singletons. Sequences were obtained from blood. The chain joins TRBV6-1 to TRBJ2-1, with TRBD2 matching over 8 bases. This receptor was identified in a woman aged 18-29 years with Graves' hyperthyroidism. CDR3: CASSQRVAGYNEQFF. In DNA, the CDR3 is TGTGCCAGCAGTCAACGGGTAGCGGGATACAATGAGCAGTTCTTC.